The present TCR beta chain was sequenced within a study of post-analysis software for immune sequencing data. Findings and limits, study-wide: Under the F measure, samples that were prepared in one batch clustered strongly together. In patients, about 5 TRBV segments were more frequent than in controls, with TRBV5-6, TRBV5-1 and TRBV20-1 among them. Patients with multiple sclerosis recorded significantly lower normalized Chao1 diversity than controls, the study found.

Turning to this clonotype: The antigen remains undetermined.

This CDR3 has 12 amino acids. Between the trimmed V and J ends, which lost 4 bases and 7 bases, there was a span of 13 bases. The germline V gene encodes CDR1 SQVTM and CDR2 ANQGSEA. cDNA libraries for TCR beta contained unique molecular identifiers. From the PCR reads, TCRdb called clonotypes with MiXCR, one entry per CDR3 protein. The sample includes 750,000 to 950,000 distinct CDR3 sequences, approximately 50% of them seen just once. Sequencing input: blood. The sequence derives from a girl between 10 and 17 years old with multiple sclerosis. The chain recombines TRBV29-1 with TRBJ1-2; TRBD1 is a possible D gene (6 bases). In nucleotides, the CDR3 is TGCAGCGTTGTAGGGGGGGAAGGTGGCTACACCTTC. Protein product: CSVVGGEGGYTF.